These T cell receptor beta chains were read from a single sample in a study of STAT5B mutations in CD4+ large granular lymphocyte leukemia. Here immunoSEQ multiplex PCR was the method, and the copy in TCRdb shows in-frame clones only, minus some. In the table there are around 35,000 clones, approximately 74% of which are singletons. The material sequenced was CD4+ T cells from blood buffy coats. The receptors come from a human donor in good health. Both conserved end residues are part of each CDR3. A D gene is named only where the DNA matches it firmly. For some rows the clone size is stated as once, few or many, or as a class when expanded; others skip it.

J,D,V,length,size,CDR3,DNA
TRBJ2-1,TRBD2,TRBV7-2,14,.,CASSIGLAGGAKFF,TGTGCCAGCAGCATAGGACTAGCGGGGGGGGCTAAGTTCTTC
TRBJ2-1,.,TRBV19,12,.,CASSTRENEQFF,TGTGCCAGTAGTACCCGTGAAAATGAGCAGTTCTTC
TRBJ2-5,TRBD2,TRBV6-6,15,.,CASSLLAGLGETQYF,TGTGCCAGCAGTCTCCTAGCGGGTCTCGGAGAGACCCAGTACTTC
TRBJ2-3,TRBD2,TRBV5-1,15,once,CASSFGTSVTDTQYF,TGCGCCAGCAGCTTCGGGACTAGCGTCACAGATACGCAGTATTTT
TRBJ1-2,TRBD1,TRBV29-1,12,.,CSGAQGEEGYTF,TGCAGCGGCGCACAGGGGGAGGAGGGCTACACCTTC
TRBJ1-1,.,TRBV7-9,14,.,CASSLTSLNTEAFF,TGTGCCAGCAGCTTAACCAGTCTGAACACTGAAGCTTTCTTT
TRBJ1-1,.,TRBV11-3,12,.,CASSQTMAEAFF,TGTGCCAGCAGCCAGACGATGGCTGAAGCTTTCTTT
TRBJ2-1,.,TRBV6-4,13,once,CASSDSGYNEQFF,TGTGCCAGCAGTGACTCAGGGTACAATGAGCAGTTCTTC
TRBJ2-7,.,TRBV28,14,.,CASSLSGPAYEQYF,TGTGCCAGCAGTTTATCAGGGCCTGCCTACGAGCAGTACTTC
TRBJ1-6,.,TRBV7-9,14,.,CASSLGGANSPLHF,TGTGCCAGCAGCTTAGGGGGCGCGAATTCACCCCTCCACTTT
TRBJ2-7,TRBD2,TRBV5-4,13,.,CASSPGLAAEQYF,TGTGCCAGCAGCCCCGGACTAGCAGCCGAGCAGTACTTC
TRBJ2-3,TRBD1,TRBV10-3,14,.,CAISVGTAADTQYF,TGTGCCATCAGTGTCGGGACAGCGGCGGATACGCAGTATTTT
TRBJ2-3,TRBD2,TRBV6-5,15,.,CASGLAGGETDTQYF,TGTGCCAGCGGTCTAGCGGGAGGCGAGACAGATACGCAGTATTTT
TRBJ2-5,.,TRBV2,14,.,CASSGGGGPEPQYF,TGTGCCAGCAGCGGGGGAGGGGGGCCCGAGCCCCAGTACTTC
TRBJ2-3,TRBD1,TRBV5-1,16,few,CASSFLPGQHTDTQYF,TGCGCCAGCAGCTTCCTCCCGGGACAGCACACAGATACGCAGTATTTT
TRBJ1-2,.,TRBV10-1,15,.,CASPVLAIDAYGYTF,TGCGCCAGCCCGGTTCTGGCAATTGACGCCTATGGCTACACCTTC
TRBJ2-1,TRBD1,TRBV4-3,15,.,CASSQEMGQYNEQFF,TGCGCCAGCAGCCAAGAAATGGGACAGTACAATGAGCAGTTCTTC
TRBJ1-6,.,TRBV18,16,.,CASSPGGNDDNSPLHF,TGTGCCAGCTCACCAGGGGGTAACGATGATAATTCACCCCTCCACTTT